This note documents a single T cell receptor (beta chain) sequence. No antigen is known for it. This sample stems from a study of T cell responses to AZD1222 COVID-19 vaccine. Study background: Pooling of second doses given at about 4 or about 12 weeks was done. Points from the study as a whole: Sampling that yielded the repertoires occurred only after the peak T cell response.

The data were produced by immunoSEQ multiplex PCR, yet TCRdb's version contains in-frame clones alone and is incomplete. The table has 150,000 or so clones, 70% to 90% seen once; the top ten hold 2.5% to 3.5%. Sequences were derived from peripheral blood, sampled on day 0 of AZD1222 vaccination. The TCR comes from an adult in good health.

CDR3: CASRLKQGNGEAFF. Written as DNA, the CDR3 is TGTGCCAGCCGACTAAAACAGGGAAACGGCGAAGCTTTCTTT. This chain joins TRBV2 and TRBJ1-1; TRBD1 might be the D (6 bases). The germline V and J ends were trimmed by 8 bases and 8 bases, with 21 bases remaining between them. The length of the CDR3 is 14 residues. Germline V gene data show CDR1 as SNHLY and CDR2 as FYNNEI. Full variable domain (missing parts from reference TRBV2 and TRBJ1-1): EPEVTQTPSHQVTQMGQEVILRCVPISNHLYFYWYRQILGQKVEFLVSFYNNEISEKSEIFDDQFSVERPDGSNFTLKIRSTKLEDSAMYFCASRLKQGNGEAFFGQGTRLTVV.